These 6 T cell receptor beta chains came from one sample sequenced in a study of post-analysis software for immune sequencing data. Whole-study findings and limits: In patients, 4 to 6 TRBV segments were more frequent than in controls, with TRBV5-6, TRBV5-1 and TRBV20-1 among them.

Unique-molecular-identifier-tagged TCR beta cDNA libraries were used. TCRdb used MiXCR to reprocess the PCR reads, holding one entry per CDR3 protein. Of about 200,000 distinct CDR3 sequences in the sample, approximately 30% were seen once. No antigens are known for them. The sample taken for sequencing was blood. Source of these receptors: a girl aged 2-17 years with multiple sclerosis.

This clonotype was seen a handful of times. The chain recombines TRBV20-1 with TRBJ2-3; D uncertain. In germline, CDR1 is DFQATT, CDR2 SNEGSKA (reference sequence). Trimming took off 3 bases at V and 2 bases at J, with 9 bases between the two ends. This CDR3 is built from 13 residues. The CDR3 protein is CSARGEYTDTQYF. The CDR3 region has the DNA TGCAGTGCTAGGGGCGAATACACAGATACGCAGTATTTT.

On this clonotype: At one end, the junction sequence differs from germline, possibly due to a read error. The genes are TRBV28 and TRBJ1-2; TRBD1 matches at 9 bases. The germline CDR1 and CDR2 sequences are MDHEN and SYDVKM. There are 17 residues in the CDR3. CDR3 nucleotide sequence: TGTGCCAGCAGCTCCACAGAGGACAGGGGATTTGGCTATGGCCACACCTTC. Translation: CASSSTEDRGFGYGHTF.

As concerns this clonotype: Germline is not matched at one junction end, which may reflect a read error. The chain joins TRBV27 to TRBJ2-1, with D perhaps TRBD2 (5 bases). The J call may be mistaken, given a closer DNA end match to TRBJ2-7. Germline V gives CDR1 MNHEY, CDR2 SMNVEV (reference sequence). This CDR3 spans 15 amino acids. CDR3 bases: TGCGCCAGCAGTTCTGAGGGAAGCTCCTACAATGAGCAGTACTTC. This sequence encodes CASSSEGSSYNEQYF.

This chain connects TRBV20-1 to TRBJ1-5; D gene ambiguous. The CDR3 totals 14 residues. The V gene lost 3 bases and the J gene lost 4 bases, with 13 bases spanning the gap. Germline V gene data show CDR1 as DFQATT and CDR2 as SNEGSKA (reference sequence). CDR3 residues: CSARVPWGNQPQHF. The CDR3 DNA reads TGCAGTGCTAGGGTCCCTTGGGGTAATCAGCCCCAGCATTTT.

This clonotype appeared many times. This chain links TRBV28 with TRBJ1-1, with unresolved D. This CDR3 spans 12 amino acids. Germline lookup yields CDR1 MDHEN and CDR2 SYDVKM. V was pared by 7 bases and J by 1 base, with 7 bases between. The CDR3 spells CASIEGNTEAFF. In DNA form, the CDR3 reads TGTGCCAGCATCGAGGGGAACACTGAAGCTTTCTTT.

The chain carries TRBV4-2 and TRBJ2-3; D ambiguous. CDR3 length equals 12 residues. From germline, CDR1 is LGHNA and CDR2 YNFKEQ. V lost 4 bases to trimming and J lost 4 bases, with 6 bases between them. CDR3 loop: CASSRLSDTQYF. CDR3 sequence (DNA): TGTGCCAGCAGCCGATTATCAGATACGCAGTATTTT.